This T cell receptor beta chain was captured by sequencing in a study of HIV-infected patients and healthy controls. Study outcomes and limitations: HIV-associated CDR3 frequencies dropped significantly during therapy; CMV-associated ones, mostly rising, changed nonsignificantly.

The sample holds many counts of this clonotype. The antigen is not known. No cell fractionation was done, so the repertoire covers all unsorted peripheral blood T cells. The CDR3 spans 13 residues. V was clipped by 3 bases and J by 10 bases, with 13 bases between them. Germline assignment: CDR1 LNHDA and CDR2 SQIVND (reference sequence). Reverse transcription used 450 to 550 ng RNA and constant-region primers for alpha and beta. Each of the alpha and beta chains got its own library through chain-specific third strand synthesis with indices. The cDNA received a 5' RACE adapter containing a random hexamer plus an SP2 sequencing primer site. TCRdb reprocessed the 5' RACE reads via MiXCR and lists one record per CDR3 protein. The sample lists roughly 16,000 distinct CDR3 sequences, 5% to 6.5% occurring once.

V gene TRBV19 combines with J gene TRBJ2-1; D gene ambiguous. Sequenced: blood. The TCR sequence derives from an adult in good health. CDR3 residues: CASSILVDAEQFF. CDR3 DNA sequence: TGTGCCAGTAGTATTCTTGTTGACGCGGAGCAGTTCTTC.